The rows below give T cell receptor beta chains drawn from one sample of a study of blood T cell repertoires in COVID-19. Assay: immunoSEQ multiplex PCR; the TCRdb copy retains only in-frame clones and omits some. The sample contains approximately 50,000 clones, around four fifths of which appear only once. Material: peripheral blood. The receptors stem from a man aged 60-69 years with COVID-19, enrolled during active disease. Both conserved end residues are part of each CDR3. A D gene is named only where the DNA matches it firmly. A row's size may be missing; if present it is once, few, many or a size class.

clone_size	d_call	v_call	j_call	cdr3_nt	cdr3_aa
.	.	TRBV6-5	TRBJ1-3	TGTGCCAGCAGTTTGAGTATCTCTGGAAACACCATATATTTT	CASSLSISGNTIYF
.	TRBD1	TRBV4-1	TRBJ2-7	TGCGCCAGCAGCCTTCGGACAGGGTCCTACGAGCAGTACTTC	CASSLRTGSYEQYF
.	TRBD1	TRBV4-1	TRBJ2-7	TGCGCCAGCAGCCTCGGGACAGCCCAGAGCTCCTACGAGCAGTACTTC	CASSLGTAQSSYEQYF
.	TRBD2	TRBV5-4	TRBJ2-5	TGTGCCAGCAGCCCCGGGACTAGCGTGCAGACCCAGTACTTC	CASSPGTSVQTQYF
.	TRBD1	TRBV5-4	TRBJ1-2	TGTGCCAGCAGCTCGGGACAGATTAGGGCTAACTATGGCTACACCTTC	CASSSGQIRANYGYTF
few	TRBD2	TRBV2	TRBJ2-5	TGTGCCAGCACACGGCGGGAGGCCCAAGAGACCCAGTACTTC	CASTRREAQETQYF
.	TRBD1	TRBV5-4	TRBJ1-1	TGTGCCAGCAGCTTGGCCGGGACAGCGGAAGCTTTCTTT	CASSLAGTAEAFF
.	.	TRBV21-1	TRBJ1-5	TGTGCCAGCAGCAAAGTCGGGACAGGCCCTGGGGGGCCCCAGCATTTT	CASSKVGTGPGGPQHF
.	.	TRBV6-2/TRBV6-3	TRBJ2-3	TGTGCCAGCAGTTCACCAAGACTAACAACGCAGTATTTT	CASSSPRLTTQYF
.	TRBD2	TRBV20-1	TRBJ2-7	TGCAGTGCTAGTCCTGGCGGGGGGGCGTTCTACGAGCAGTACTTC	CSASPGGGAFYEQYF
.	TRBD2	TRBV7-2	TRBJ2-7	TGTGCCAGCAGCTTCGAGCGGGACTCCTACGAGCAGTACTTC	CASSFERDSYEQYF
.	TRBD2	TRBV19	TRBJ2-3	TGTGCCAGTAGTGGGCGGGAGGCTTACACAGATACGCAGTATTTT	CASSGREAYTDTQYF
.	.	TRBV19	TRBJ1-5	TGTGCCAGTAGTATAGGATCGGGGGTGAGCAATCAGCCCCAGCATTTT	CASSIGSGVSNQPQHF
.	TRBD2	TRBV7-8	TRBJ2-7	TGTGCCAGCAGCTTATCGGAGCTAGCGGGAGTCTACGAGCAGTACTTC	CASSLSELAGVYEQYF
.	.	TRBV5-1	TRBJ2-5	TGCGCCAGCAGCCGGGACGGGGGGCTGGAGACCCAGTACTTC	CASSRDGGLETQYF
.	.	TRBV5-1	TRBJ2-2	TGCGCCAGCAGCTTGAGTGGGCGGGACACCGGGGAGCTGTTTTTT	CASSLSGRDTGELFF
once	TRBD1	TRBV5-1	TRBJ2-7	TGCGCCAGCAGCCCCAGGACAGGGATGGCCTACGAGCAGTACTTC	CASSPRTGMAYEQYF
.	.	TRBV7-2	TRBJ2-3	TGTGCCAGCAGTCTCACAGGGAACAGAGCAGATACGCAGTATTTT	CASSLTGNRADTQYF
.	.	TRBV9	TRBJ2-2	TGTGCCAGCAGCATACAGGCTAACACCGGGGAGCTGTTTTTT	CASSIQANTGELFF
.	.	TRBV27	TRBJ2-7	TGTGCCAGCAGCAGGGTAGGGACCTACGAGCAGTACTTC	CASSRVGTYEQYF
.	.	TRBV24-1	TRBJ1-2	TGTGCCACCAGTGAGGATAGATTCGGGGGCTACACCTTC	CATSEDRFGGYTF
.	.	TRBV6-5	TRBJ1-5	TGTGCCAGCAGTTACTCGAAGGGACTCAATCAGCCCCAGCATTTT	CASSYSKGLNQPQHF
once	.	TRBV5-1	TRBJ1-2	TGCGCCAGCTCCGGGGAGGGCTTTGGCTATGGCTACACCTTC	CASSGEGFGYGYTF
.	.	TRBV27	TRBJ1-5	TGTGCCAGCAGAAACGCAGGAAGCAATCAGCCCCAGCATTTT	CASRNAGSNQPQHF
.	.	TRBV6-2/TRBV6-3	TRBJ2-7	TGTGCCAGCAGTTACTCCTACCGGGAGATCCGCTTAAGCTCCTACGAGCAGTACTTC	CASSYSYREIRLSSYEQYF
.	.	TRBV7-6	TRBJ2-2	TGTGCCAGCAGCTTAGAGAGGGGGTCCGGGGAGCTGTTTTTT	CASSLERGSGELFF
.	.	TRBV27	TRBJ1-2	TGTGCCAGCAGTTTAGGCCGGGGGGCTAACTATGGCTACACCTTC	CASSLGRGANYGYTF
.	TRBD2	TRBV5-1	TRBJ2-3	TGCGCCAGCAGCTTTAGCGGGGTATCCACAGATACGCAGTATTTT	CASSFSGVSTDTQYF
.	.	TRBV6-5	TRBJ2-5	TGTGCCAGCATAGCGGCGCCCCAAGAGACCCAGTACTTC	CASIAAPQETQYF
.	.	TRBV5-1	TRBJ2-7	TGCGCCAGTTCCCCCTGGGGAGGGGGCTCCTACGAGCAGTACTTC	CASSPWGGGSYEQYF
.	TRBD1	TRBV3-1/TRBV3-2	TRBJ2-7	TGTGCCAGCAGCCCCATTTTCCCACAGGGGTCTGTGTTCGAGCAGTACTTC	CASSPIFPQGSVFEQYF
few	TRBD2	TRBV15	TRBJ2-7	TGTGCCACCAGCAGAGATCTAACTAGCGGGGCCGAGCAGTACTTC	CATSRDLTSGAEQYF
few	.	TRBV9	TRBJ2-4	TGTGCCAGCGGGGAGGCGGGAAACATTCAGTACTTC	CASGEAGNIQYF
.	TRBD1	TRBV5-1	TRBJ1-1	TGCGCCAGCAGCGCCCAGGGGGCCCTCTGGACTGAAGCTTTCTTT	CASSAQGALWTEAFF
.	TRBD2	TRBV25-1	TRBJ2-7	TGTGCCAGCAGTGCCTTAGCGGGAGCCTCCTACGAGCAGTACTTC	CASSALAGASYEQYF
.	.	TRBV7-3	TRBJ2-3	TGTGCCAGCAGCTTAACGTCGACGGGGGGCTTCACAGATACGCAGTATTTT	CASSLTSTGGFTDTQYF
.	.	TRBV19	TRBJ2-3	TGTGCCAGTAGCCTGTCAGGGTGGGGCACAGATACGCAGTATTTT	CASSLSGWGTDTQYF
.	TRBD2	TRBV11-2	TRBJ2-3	TGTGCCAGCAGCTTACTAGCGGGGAACACAGATACGCAGTATTTT	CASSLLAGNTDTQYF
.	.	TRBV5-4	TRBJ2-2	TGTGCCAGCAGCCGCAGGCAGCGGGTCGACACCGGGGAGCTGTTTTTT	CASSRRQRVDTGELFF
.	.	TRBV21-1	TRBJ1-3	TGTGCCAGCAGCAAAGCCGCACAGGGGGCTGGAAACACCATATATTTT	CASSKAAQGAGNTIYF
.	TRBD2	TRBV9	TRBJ2-1	TGTGCCAGCAACCCCACGGGGGGTGAGCAGTTCTTC	CASNPTGGEQFF
.	.	TRBV28	TRBJ1-5	TGTGCCAGCAGCCTCTACAGGGTCGACAATCAGCCCCAGCATTTT	CASSLYRVDNQPQHF
few	TRBD1	TRBV18	TRBJ1-2	TGTGCCAGCTCACCTCGACAGGGGGAGAGAGGCGGCTACACCTTC	CASSPRQGERGGYTF
.	TRBD1	TRBV2	TRBJ2-3	TGTGCCAGCGGACAGGACAGATCTAACACAGATACGCAGTATTTT	CASGQDRSNTDTQYF
.	.	TRBV23-1	TRBJ1-5	TGCGCCAGCAGTCAATCGAGCTTCAAGACCTCCGGAGGGAATCAGCCCCAGCATTTT	CASSQSSFKTSGGNQPQHF
once	.	TRBV6-5	TRBJ1-5	TGTGCCAGCACCATGACAGTTGGTCAGCCCCAGCATTTT	CASTMTVGQPQHF
.	TRBD2	TRBV7-2	TRBJ2-3	TGTGCCAGCAGCCCCGGACTAGCGAGCACAGATACGCAGTATTTT	CASSPGLASTDTQYF
.	.	TRBV19	TRBJ1-1	TGTGCCAGTAGTATACCCAGGCGGAACACTGAAGCTTTCTTT	CASSIPRRNTEAFF